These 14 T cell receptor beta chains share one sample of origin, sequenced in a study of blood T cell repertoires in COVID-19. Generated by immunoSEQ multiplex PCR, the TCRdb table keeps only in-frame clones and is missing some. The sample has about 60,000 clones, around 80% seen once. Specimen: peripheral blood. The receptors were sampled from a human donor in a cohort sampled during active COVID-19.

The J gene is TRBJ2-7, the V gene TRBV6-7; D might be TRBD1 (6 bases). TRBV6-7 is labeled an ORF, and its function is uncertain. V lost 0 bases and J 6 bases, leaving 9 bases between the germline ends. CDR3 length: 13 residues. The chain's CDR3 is CASSYSRGSEQYF. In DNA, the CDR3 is TGTGCCAGCAGTTACTCGAGGGGGTCCGAGCAGTACTTC.

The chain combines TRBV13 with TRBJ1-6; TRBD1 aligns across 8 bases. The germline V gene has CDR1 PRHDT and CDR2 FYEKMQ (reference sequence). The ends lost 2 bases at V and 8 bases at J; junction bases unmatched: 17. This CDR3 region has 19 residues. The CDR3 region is CASSLSPLVRGPGYSPLHF. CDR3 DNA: TGTGCCAGCAGCTTATCCCCCCTTGTCAGGGGGCCCGGTTATTCACCCCTCCACTTT. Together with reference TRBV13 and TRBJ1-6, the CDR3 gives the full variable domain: AAGVIQSPRHLIKEKRETATLKCYPIPRHDTVYWYQQGPGQDPQFLISFYEKMQSDKGSIPDRFSAQQFSDYHSELNMSSLELGDSALYFCASSLSPLVRGPGYSPLHFGNGTRLTVT.

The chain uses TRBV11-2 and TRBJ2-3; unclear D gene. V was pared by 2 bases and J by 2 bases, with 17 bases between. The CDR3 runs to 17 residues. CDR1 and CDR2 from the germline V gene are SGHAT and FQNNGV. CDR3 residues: CASSLRSVRNYTDTQYF. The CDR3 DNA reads TGTGCCAGCAGCTTAAGGTCGGTCAGGAATTACACAGATACGCAGTATTTT. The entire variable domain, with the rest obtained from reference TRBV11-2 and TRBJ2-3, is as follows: EAGVAQSPRYKIIEKRQSVAFWCNPISGHATLYWYQQILGQGPKLLIQFQNNGVVDDSQLPKDRFSAERLKGVDSTLKIQPAKLEDSAVYLCASSLRSVRNYTDTQYFGPGTRLTVL.

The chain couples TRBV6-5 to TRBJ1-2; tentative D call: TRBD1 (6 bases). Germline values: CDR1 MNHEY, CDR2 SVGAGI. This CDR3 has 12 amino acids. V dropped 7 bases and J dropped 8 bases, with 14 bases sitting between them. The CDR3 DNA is TGTGCCAGCACCTTGGACAGATTAGGCTACACCTTC. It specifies CASTLDRLGYTF.

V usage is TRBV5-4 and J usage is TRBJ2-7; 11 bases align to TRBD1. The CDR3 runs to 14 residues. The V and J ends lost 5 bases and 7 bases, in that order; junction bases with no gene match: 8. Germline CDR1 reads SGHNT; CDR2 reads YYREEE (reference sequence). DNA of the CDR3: TGTGCCAGCAGTACCGGGACAGGGGGATGGGAGCAGTACTTC. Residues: CASSTGTGGWEQYF.

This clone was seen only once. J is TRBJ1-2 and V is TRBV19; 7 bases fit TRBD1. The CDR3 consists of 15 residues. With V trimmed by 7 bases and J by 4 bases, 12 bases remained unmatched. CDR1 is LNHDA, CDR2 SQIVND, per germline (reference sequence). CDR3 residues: CASTYWDRNGYGYTF. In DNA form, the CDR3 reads TGTGCCAGTACCTATTGGGACAGAAACGGCTATGGCTACACCTTC.

CDR3 nucleotide sequence: TGTGCCAGCAGCTTGGGACAGGGGGCCAAGGGCTACACCTTC. As protein: CASSLGQGAKGYTF. The chain uses TRBV7-9 and TRBJ1-2; 12 bases line up with TRBD1. The V segment lost 3 bases and the J segment 8 bases; nucleotides outside the gene matches: 4. Germline values: CDR1 SEHNR, CDR2 FQNEAQ (reference sequence). This CDR3 spans 14 amino acids.

In nucleotides, the CDR3 is TGTGCCAGCAGTTCATCCGGGACAATCAGCTCCTACGAGCAGTACTTC. Protein product: CASSSSGTISSYEQYF. The chain uses TRBV28 and TRBJ2-7; a possible D gene is TRBD1 (6 bases). CDR1 is MDHEN and CDR2 is SYDVKM in the germline V gene. V lost 4 bases and J lost 0, with 16 bases in between. The CDR3 extends over 16 amino acids.

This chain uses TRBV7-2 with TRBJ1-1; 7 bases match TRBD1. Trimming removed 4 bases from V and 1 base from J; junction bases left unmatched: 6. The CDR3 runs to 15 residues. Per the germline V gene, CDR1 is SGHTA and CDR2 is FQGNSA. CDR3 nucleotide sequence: TGTGCCAGCAGCTCCGTAACAGGGGCGAACACTGAAGCTTTCTTT. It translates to CASSSVTGANTEAFF.

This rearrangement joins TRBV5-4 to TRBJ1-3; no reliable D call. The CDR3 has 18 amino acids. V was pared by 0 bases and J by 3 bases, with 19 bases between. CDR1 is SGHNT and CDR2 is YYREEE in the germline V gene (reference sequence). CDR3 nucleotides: TGTGCCAGCAGCTTGGGTGGAAGGACGGCTAGCCTTGGAAACACCATATATTTT. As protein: CASSLGGRTASLGNTIYF.

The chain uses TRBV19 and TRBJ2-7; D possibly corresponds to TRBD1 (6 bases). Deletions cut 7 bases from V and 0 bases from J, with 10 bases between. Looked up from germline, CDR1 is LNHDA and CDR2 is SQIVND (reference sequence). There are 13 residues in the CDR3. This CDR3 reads CASTTGTSYEQYF. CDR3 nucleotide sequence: TGTGCCAGTACCACAGGGACCTCCTACGAGCAGTACTTC.

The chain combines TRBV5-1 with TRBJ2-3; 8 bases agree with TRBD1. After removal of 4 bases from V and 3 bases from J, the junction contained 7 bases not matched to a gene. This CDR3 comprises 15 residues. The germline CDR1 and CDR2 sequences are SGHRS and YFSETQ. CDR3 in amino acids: CASSPGTGDTDTQYF. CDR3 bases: TGCGCCAGCAGCCCGGGGACAGGTGATACAGATACGCAGTATTTT.

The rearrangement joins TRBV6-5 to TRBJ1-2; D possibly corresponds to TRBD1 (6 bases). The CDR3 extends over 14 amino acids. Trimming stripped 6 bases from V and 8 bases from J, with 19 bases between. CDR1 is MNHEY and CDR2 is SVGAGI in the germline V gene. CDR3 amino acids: CASSPGTHHSGYTF. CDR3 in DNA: TGTGCCAGCAGCCCAGGGACACACCACTCCGGCTACACCTTC.

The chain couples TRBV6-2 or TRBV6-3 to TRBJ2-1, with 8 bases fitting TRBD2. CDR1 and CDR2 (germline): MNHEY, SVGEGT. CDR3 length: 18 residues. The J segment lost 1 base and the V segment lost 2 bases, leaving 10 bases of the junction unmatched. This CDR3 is CASSYLGQRGISYNEQFF. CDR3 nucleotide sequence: TGTGCCAGCAGTTACCTAGGACAGCGGGGGATATCCTACAATGAGCAGTTCTTC.